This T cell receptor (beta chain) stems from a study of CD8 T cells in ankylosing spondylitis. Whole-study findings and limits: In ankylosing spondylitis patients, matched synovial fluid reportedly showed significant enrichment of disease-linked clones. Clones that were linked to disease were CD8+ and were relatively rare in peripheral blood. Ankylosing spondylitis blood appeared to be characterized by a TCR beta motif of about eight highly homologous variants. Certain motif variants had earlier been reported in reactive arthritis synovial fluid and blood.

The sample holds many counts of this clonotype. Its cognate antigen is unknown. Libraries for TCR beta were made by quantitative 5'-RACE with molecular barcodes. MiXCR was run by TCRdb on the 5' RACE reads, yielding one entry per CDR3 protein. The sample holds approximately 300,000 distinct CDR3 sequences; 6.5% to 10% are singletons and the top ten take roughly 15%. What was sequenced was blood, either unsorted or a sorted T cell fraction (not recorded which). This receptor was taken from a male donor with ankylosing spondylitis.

The CDR3 here is CSARSGQGATEAFF. The CDR3, as DNA: TGCAGTGCTAGATCCGGACAGGGGGCCACTGAAGCTTTCTTT. The J gene is TRBJ1-1, the V gene TRBV20-1; 11 bases are shared with TRBD1. Germline trimming cut 2 bases from V and 4 bases from J; bases unmatched to any gene: 3. Germline-derived CDR1 and CDR2 are DFQATT and SNEGSKA (reference sequence). The CDR3 has 14 amino acids.